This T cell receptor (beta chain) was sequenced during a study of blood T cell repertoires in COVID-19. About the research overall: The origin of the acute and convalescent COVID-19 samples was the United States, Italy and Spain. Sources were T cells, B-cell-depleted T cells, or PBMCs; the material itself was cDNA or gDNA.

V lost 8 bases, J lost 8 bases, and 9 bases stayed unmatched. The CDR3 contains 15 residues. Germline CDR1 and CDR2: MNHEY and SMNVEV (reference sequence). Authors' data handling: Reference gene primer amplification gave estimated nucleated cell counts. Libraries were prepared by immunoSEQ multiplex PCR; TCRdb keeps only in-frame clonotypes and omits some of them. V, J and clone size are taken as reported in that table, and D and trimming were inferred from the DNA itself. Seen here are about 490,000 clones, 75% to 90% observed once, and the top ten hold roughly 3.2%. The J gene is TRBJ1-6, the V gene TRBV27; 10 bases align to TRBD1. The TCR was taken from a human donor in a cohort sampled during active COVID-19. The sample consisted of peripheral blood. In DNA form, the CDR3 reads TGTGCCAGCGGAAGACAGGGGGCGATGGATTCACCCCTCCACTTT. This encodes CASGRQGAMDSPLHF.